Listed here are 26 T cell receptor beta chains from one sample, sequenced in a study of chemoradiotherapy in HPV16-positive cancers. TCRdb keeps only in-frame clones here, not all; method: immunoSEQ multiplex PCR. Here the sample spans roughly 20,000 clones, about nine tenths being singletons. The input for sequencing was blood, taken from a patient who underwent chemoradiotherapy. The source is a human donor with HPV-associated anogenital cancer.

The CDR3 spells CASSLGHSNYGYTF. The CDR3 nucleotides read TGTGCCAGCAGCTTAGGACACTCTAACTATGGCTACACCTTC. The V call is TRBV11-2, the J call TRBJ1-2, with D uncertain. Trimming took 1 base from V and 0 from J, leaving 6 bases between them. This CDR3 is 14 amino acids long. The germline V gene has CDR1 SGHAT and CDR2 FQNNGV.

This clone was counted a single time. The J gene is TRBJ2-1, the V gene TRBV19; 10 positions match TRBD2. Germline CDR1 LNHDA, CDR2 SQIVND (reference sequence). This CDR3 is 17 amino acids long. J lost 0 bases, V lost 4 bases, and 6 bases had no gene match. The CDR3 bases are TGTGCCAGTAGTAGACTAGCGGGCGCCAGCTCCTACAATGAGCAGTTCTTC. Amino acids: CASSRLAGASSYNEQFF.

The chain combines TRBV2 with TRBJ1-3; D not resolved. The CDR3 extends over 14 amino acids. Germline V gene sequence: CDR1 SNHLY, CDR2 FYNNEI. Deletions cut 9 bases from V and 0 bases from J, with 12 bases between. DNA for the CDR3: TGTGCCAGTGTTCCGGGTTTCTCTGGAAACACCATATATTTT. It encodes CASVPGFSGNTIYF.

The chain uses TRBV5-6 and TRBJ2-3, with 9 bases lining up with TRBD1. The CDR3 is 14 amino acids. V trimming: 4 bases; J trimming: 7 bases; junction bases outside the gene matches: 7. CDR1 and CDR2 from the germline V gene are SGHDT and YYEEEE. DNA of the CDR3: TGTGCCAGCAGCACAGGACAGGGGCTAAATACGCAGTATTTT. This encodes CASSTGQGLNTQYF. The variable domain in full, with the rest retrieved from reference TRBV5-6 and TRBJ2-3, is DAGVTQSPTHLIKTRGQQVTLRCSPKSGHDTVSWYQQALGQGPQFIFQYYEEEERQRGNFPDRFSGHQFPNYSSELNVNALLLGDSALYLCASSTGQGLNTQYFGPGTRLTVL.

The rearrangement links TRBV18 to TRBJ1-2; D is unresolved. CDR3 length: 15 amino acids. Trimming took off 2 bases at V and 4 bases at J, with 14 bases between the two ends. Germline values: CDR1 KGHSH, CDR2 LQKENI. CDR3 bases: TGTGCCAGCTCACCAGACCTGGGGTTCGGCTATGGCTACACCTTC. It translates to CASSPDLGFGYGYTF.

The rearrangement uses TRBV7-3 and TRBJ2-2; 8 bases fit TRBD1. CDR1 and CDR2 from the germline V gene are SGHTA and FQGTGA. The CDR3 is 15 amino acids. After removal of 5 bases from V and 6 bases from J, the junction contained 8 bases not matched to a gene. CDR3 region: CASSPTLQGAGELFF. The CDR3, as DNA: TGTGCCAGCAGCCCGACCCTACAGGGGGCCGGGGAGCTGTTTTTT.

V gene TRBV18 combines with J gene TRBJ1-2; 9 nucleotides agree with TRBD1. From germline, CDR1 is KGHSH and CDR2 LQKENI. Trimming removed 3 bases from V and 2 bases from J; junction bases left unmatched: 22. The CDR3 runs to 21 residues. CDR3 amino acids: CASSPSGSRATWTGANYGYTF. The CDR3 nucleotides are TGTGCCAGCTCACCTTCGGGATCGCGGGCGACATGGACAGGGGCGAACTATGGCTACACCTTC.

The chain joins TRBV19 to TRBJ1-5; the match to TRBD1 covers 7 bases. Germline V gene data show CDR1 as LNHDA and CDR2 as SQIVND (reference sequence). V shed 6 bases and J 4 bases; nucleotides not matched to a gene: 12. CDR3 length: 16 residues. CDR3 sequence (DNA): TGTGCCAGTAGACCAATTCCGGGGGACAGAAATCAGCCCCAGCATTTT. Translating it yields CASRPIPGDRNQPQHF.

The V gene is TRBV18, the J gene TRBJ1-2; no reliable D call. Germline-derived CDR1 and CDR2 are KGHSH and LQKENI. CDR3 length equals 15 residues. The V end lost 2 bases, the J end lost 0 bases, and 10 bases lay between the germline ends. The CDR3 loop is CASSPAAAANYGYTF. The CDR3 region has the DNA TGTGCCAGCTCACCAGCGGCCGCCGCTAACTATGGCTACACCTTC.

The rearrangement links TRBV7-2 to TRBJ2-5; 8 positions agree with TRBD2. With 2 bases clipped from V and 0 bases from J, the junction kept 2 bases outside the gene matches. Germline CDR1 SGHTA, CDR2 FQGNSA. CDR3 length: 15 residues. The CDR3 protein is CASSLRGGYQETQYF. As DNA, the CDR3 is TGTGCCAGCAGCTTACGCGGGGGGTACCAAGAGACCCAGTACTTC.

The CDR3 loop reads CATSRGDYRLDGELFF. The CDR3 coding sequence is TGTGCCACCAGCAGAGGGGACTACCGCCTTGATGGGGAGCTGTTTTTT. The chain employs TRBV15 and TRBJ2-2, with 7 bases aligning to TRBD2. The length of the CDR3 is 16 residues. CDR1 and CDR2 from the germline V gene are LNHNV and YYDKDF (reference sequence). V was pared by 1 base and J by 8 bases, with 10 bases of the junction left unmatched.

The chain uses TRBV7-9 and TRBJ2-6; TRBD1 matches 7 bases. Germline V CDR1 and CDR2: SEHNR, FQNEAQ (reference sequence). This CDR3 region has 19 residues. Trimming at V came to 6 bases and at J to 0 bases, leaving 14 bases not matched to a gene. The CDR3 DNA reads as TGTGCCAGCAGTAACTGGATGGGCAGGGGGTCCTCTGGGGCCAACGTCCTGACTTTC. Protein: CASSNWMGRGSSGANVLTF.

DNA for the CDR3: TGTGCCAGCAGCCCACGGGGGGCTAGCTCCTACAATGAGCAGTTCTTC. The encoded protein is CASSPRGASSYNEQFF. The chain links TRBV7-2 to TRBJ2-1, with D maybe TRBD2 (7 bases). The CDR3 extends over 16 amino acids. Looked up from germline, CDR1 is SGHTA and CDR2 is FQGNSA. The V and J ends lost 5 bases and 0 bases respectively, with 14 bases between them.

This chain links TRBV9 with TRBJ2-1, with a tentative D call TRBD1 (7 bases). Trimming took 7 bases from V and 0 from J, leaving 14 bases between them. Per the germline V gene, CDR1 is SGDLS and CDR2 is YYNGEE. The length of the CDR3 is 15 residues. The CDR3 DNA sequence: TGTGCCAGCGCGGCAGGGGGGATCTCCTACAATGAGCAGTTCTTC. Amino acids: CASAAGGISYNEQFF.

The CDR3: CASSPTLSSSTDTQYF. CDR3 in DNA: TGTGCCAGCTCACCAACACTATCGTCTAGCACAGATACGCAGTATTTT. The V call is TRBV18, the J call TRBJ2-3; no firm D call. With 2 bases removed from V and 0 bases from J, the gap between germline ends came to 12 bases. The CDR3 is 16 amino acids. CDR1 is KGHSH and CDR2 is LQKENI in the germline V gene.

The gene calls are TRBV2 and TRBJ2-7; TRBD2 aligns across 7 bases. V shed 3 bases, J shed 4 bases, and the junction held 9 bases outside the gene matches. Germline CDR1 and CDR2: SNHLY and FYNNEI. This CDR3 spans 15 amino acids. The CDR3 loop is CASSELVAGGYEQYF. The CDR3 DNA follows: TGTGCCAGCAGTGAGTTGGTAGCGGGCGGGTACGAGCAGTACTTC.

The CDR3 DNA reads TGTGCCAGCAGCTTTAGGGGGAGCACTGAAGCTTTCTTT. The encoded protein is CASSFRGSTEAFF. This chain uses TRBV5-4 with TRBJ1-1; TRBD1 is a possible D gene (6 bases). V lost 2 bases and J 4 bases, leaving 9 bases between the germline ends. This CDR3 has 13 residues. Germline-derived CDR1 and CDR2 are SGHNT and YYREEE (reference sequence).

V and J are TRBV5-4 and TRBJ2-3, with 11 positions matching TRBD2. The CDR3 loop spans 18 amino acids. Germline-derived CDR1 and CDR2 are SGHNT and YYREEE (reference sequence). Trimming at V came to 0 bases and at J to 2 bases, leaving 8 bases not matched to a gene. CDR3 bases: TGTGCCAGCAGCTTGGTTATTCTAGCGGGGGGAAACACAGATACGCAGTATTTT. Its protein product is CASSLVILAGGNTDTQYF.

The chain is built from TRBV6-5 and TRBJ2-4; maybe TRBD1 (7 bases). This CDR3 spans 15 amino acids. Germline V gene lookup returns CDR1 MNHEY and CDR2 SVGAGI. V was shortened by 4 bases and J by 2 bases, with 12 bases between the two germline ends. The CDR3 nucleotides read TGTGCCAGCAGTTCGACAGGGAGGTCCAAAAACATTCAGTACTTC. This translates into CASSSTGRSKNIQYF.

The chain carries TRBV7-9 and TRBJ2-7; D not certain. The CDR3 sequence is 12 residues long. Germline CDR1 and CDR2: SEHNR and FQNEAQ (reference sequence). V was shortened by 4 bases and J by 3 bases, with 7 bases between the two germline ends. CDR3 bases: TGTGCCAGCAGCTCTTTGGGCTACGAGCAGTACTTC. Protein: CASSSLGYEQYF.

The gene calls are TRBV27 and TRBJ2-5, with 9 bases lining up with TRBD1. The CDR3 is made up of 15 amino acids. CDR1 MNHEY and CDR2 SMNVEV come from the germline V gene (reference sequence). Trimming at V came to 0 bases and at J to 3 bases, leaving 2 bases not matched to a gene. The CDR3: CASSLSGTGKETQYF. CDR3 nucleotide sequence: TGTGCCAGCAGTTTATCTGGGACAGGGAAAGAGACCCAGTACTTC.

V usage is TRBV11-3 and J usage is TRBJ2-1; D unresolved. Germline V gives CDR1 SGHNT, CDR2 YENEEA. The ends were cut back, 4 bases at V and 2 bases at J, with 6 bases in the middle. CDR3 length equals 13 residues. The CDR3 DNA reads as TGTGCCAGCAGCTCCACAGCCTACAATGAGCAGTTCTTC. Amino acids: CASSSTAYNEQFF.

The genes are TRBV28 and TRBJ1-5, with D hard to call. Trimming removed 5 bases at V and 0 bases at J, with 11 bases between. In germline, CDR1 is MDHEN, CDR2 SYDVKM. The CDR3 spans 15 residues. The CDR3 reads CASSSFRGSNQPQHF. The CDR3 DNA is TGTGCCAGCAGTAGTTTTCGGGGTAGCAATCAGCCCCAGCATTTT.

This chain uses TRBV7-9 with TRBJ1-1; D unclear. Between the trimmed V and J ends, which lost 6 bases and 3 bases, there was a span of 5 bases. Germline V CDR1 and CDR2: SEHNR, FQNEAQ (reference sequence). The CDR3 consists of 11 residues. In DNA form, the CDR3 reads TGTGCCAGCAGTTTGGACACTGAAGCTTTCTTT. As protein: CASSLDTEAFF.

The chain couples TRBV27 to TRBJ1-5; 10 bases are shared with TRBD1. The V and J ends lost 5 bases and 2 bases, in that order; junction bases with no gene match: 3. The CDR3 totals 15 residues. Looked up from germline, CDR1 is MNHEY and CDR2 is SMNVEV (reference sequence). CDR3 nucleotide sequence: TGTGCCAGCAGTGACAGGGGGCTTGGCAATCAGCCCCAGCATTTT. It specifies CASSDRGLGNQPQHF.

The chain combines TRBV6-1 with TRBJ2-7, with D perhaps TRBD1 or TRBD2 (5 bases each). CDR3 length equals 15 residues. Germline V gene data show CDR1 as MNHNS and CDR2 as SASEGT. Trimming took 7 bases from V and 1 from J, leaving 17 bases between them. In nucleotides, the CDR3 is TGTGCCAGCACCACAGCGGACACCCGGTCCTACGAGCAGTACTTC. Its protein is CASTTADTRSYEQYF.